This TCR beta chain is drawn from a study of T cell responses to AZD1222 COVID-19 vaccine. Only one count was recorded for this clone. In germline, CDR1 is SGHDN, CDR2 FVKESK. Between the trimmed V and J ends, which lost 3 bases and 5 bases, there was a span of 10 bases. The CDR3 is made up of 14 amino acids. The assay was immunoSEQ multiplex PCR, and TCRdb's table has in-frame clones only and misses some. The data show more than 75,000 clones, with about 91% seen just once and around 6.9% held by the top ten. The receptor was isolated from an adult in good health. The chain uses TRBV14 and TRBJ2-2, with D unresolved. This sample comprised peripheral blood, obtained on day 0 of AZD1222 vaccination. Here the CDR3 reads CASSQRMVTGELFF. CDR3 bases: TGTGCCAGCAGCCAGAGGATGGTAACCGGGGAGCTGTTTTTT.